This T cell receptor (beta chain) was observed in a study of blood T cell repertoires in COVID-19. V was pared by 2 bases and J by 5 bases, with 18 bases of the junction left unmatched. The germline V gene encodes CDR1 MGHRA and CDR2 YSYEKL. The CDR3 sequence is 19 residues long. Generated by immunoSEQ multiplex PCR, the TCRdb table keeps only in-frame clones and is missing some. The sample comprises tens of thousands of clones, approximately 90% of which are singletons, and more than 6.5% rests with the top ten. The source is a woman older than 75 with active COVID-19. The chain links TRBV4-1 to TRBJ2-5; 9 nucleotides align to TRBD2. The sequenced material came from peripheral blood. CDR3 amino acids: CASSQTMGASGIGGETQYF. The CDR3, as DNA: TGCGCCAGCAGCCAAACGATGGGAGCTAGCGGGATTGGTGGGGAGACCCAGTACTTC.